This is a list of T cell receptor beta chains from one sample in a study of a mutant IDH1 vaccine in newly diagnosed glioma. Sequenced by immunoSEQ multiplex PCR; TCRdb stores in-frame clones only, minus some. The sample has some 47,000 clones; 81% are singletons. Antigens for these TCRs are unknown. Here the sequenced sample was PBMCs, taken from a glioma patient whose treatment included an IDH1 peptide vaccine. The receptors were gathered from a woman between 40 and 50 years old with glioma. Some clones in this sample may be carry-over from other donors' samples. CDR3s include the opening cysteine and the closing phenylalanine or tryptophan. Each record gives: clone size, J gene, V gene, D gene, CDR3 protein, CDR3 DNA. A D gene is named only where the DNA matches it firmly. Clone size is not always given. Where it is, it says once, few, many or a class for expanded clones.

NA | TRBJ1-4 | TRBV28 | NA | CASSPGGGANEKLFF | TGTGCCAGCAGCCCGGGGGGGGGTGCTAATGAAAAACTGTTTTTT
NA | TRBJ2-2 | TRBV29-1 | NA | CSVMTGLGTGELFF | TGCAGCGTGATGACAGGATTGGGGACCGGGGAGCTGTTTTTT
NA | TRBJ1-1 | TRBV7-9 | NA | CASSLLGQGVIAFF | TGTGCCAGCAGCCTCCTCGGGCAGGGCGTTATAGCTTTCTTT
NA | TRBJ1-2 | TRBV6-5 | NA | CASTQGYGYTF | TGTGCCAGTACGCAGGGTTATGGCTACACCTTC
NA | TRBJ1-2 | TRBV25-1 | NA | CASSHYYGYTF | TGTGCCAGCAGCCATTACTATGGCTACACCTTC
few | TRBJ2-2 | TRBV19 | NA | CASKIGAGELFF | TGTGCCAGTAAGATTGGAGCCGGGGAGCTGTTTTTT
NA | TRBJ2-7 | TRBV9 | NA | CASSAQGTRVEQYF | TGTGCCAGCAGCGCACAGGGCACCAGGGTAGAGCAGTACTTC
NA | TRBJ1-4 | TRBV6-6 | NA | CASSRQEKLFF | TGTGCCAGCAGTCGACAGGAGAAACTGTTTTTT
NA | TRBJ2-5 | TRBV10-3 | NA | CAISGGRLPRETQYF | TGTGCCATCAGTGGGGGACGGCTACCTCGAGAGACCCAGTACTTC
NA | TRBJ1-4 | TRBV7-9 | NA | CASSPDSNEKLFF | TGTGCCAGCAGCCCGGACAGTAATGAAAAACTGTTTTTT
NA | TRBJ2-2 | TRBV9 | TRBD2 | CASSESGRETGELFF | TGTGCCAGCAGCGAGAGCGGGAGGGAAACCGGGGAGCTGTTTTTT
NA | TRBJ1-5 | TRBV7-3 | NA | CASSFGAARGQPQHF | TGTGCCAGCAGCTTTGGGGCTGCTCGGGGTCAGCCCCAGCATTTT
NA | TRBJ2-7 | TRBV11-2 | NA | CASSLDVAVYEQYF | TGTGCCAGCAGCTTAGATGTAGCGGTATACGAGCAGTACTTC
NA | TRBJ2-7 | TRBV5-1 | NA | CASSQGAPEGYEQYF | TGCGCCAGCAGCCAAGGGGCCCCAGAGGGGTACGAGCAGTACTTC
NA | TRBJ1-6 | TRBV5-4 | NA | CASSLVGDANSPLHF | TGTGCCAGCAGCTTGGTTGGGGATGCTAATTCACCCCTCCACTTT
NA | TRBJ2-3 | TRBV9 | TRBD2 | CASSKGLADTQYF | TGTGCCAGCAGCAAGGGACTAGCAGATACGCAGTATTTT
NA | TRBJ2-7 | TRBV6-6 | NA | CASSYSDPDRPYEQYF | TGTGCCAGCAGTTACTCGGATCCGGACAGACCCTACGAGCAGTACTTC
NA | TRBJ1-1 | TRBV6-5 | NA | CASSWTVNTEAFF | TGTGCCAGCAGTTGGACAGTTAACACTGAAGCTTTCTTT
NA | TRBJ1-5 | TRBV6-6 | NA | CASGWGGNQPQHF | TGTGCCAGCGGGTGGGGGGGAAATCAGCCCCAGCATTTT
NA | TRBJ1-2 | TRBV7-9 | NA | CASSQGREKKGYGYTF | TGTGCCAGCAGCCAGGGTAGGGAGAAAAAGGGCTATGGCTACACCTTC
NA | TRBJ2-7 | TRBV21-1 | NA | CASSRKSDGLAQYF | TGTGCCAGCAGCAGGAAGAGTGACGGGTTGGCGCAGTACTTC
few | TRBJ1-5 | TRBV27 | NA | CASSFGVGNQPQHF | TGTGCCAGCAGTTTTGGCGTGGGCAATCAGCCCCAGCATTTT
NA | TRBJ1-2 | TRBV28 | NA | CASSSDMSRGYTF | TGTGCCAGCAGTTCAGACATGTCTAGAGGCTACACCTTC
NA | TRBJ2-2 | TRBV7-3 | TRBD1 | CASSSRDRSPGELFF | TGTGCCAGCAGCTCCCGGGACAGGTCCCCCGGGGAGCTGTTTTTT
few | TRBJ1-5 | TRBV28 | NA | CASRGSNQPQHF | TGTGCCAGCAGGGGGAGCAATCAGCCCCAGCATTTT
NA | TRBJ2-3 | TRBV6-5 | TRBD1 | CASSYTGTGSDTQYF | TGTGCCAGCAGTTACACCGGGACAGGGTCAGATACGCAGTATTTT
NA | TRBJ1-1 | TRBV4-1 | NA | CASSQEPRLF | TGCGCCAGCAGCCAAGAGCCAAGGTTGTTT
NA | TRBJ2-4 | TRBV27 | TRBD1 | CASSLRQGWAKNIQYF | TGTGCCAGCAGTCTCAGACAGGGTTGGGCCAAAAACATTCAGTACTTC
NA | TRBJ2-1 | TRBV29-1 | NA | CSVEEAVVVGEQFF | TGCAGCGTTGAGGAAGCGGTAGTTGTAGGTGAGCAGTTCTTC
NA | TRBJ2-7 | TRBV7-9 | NA | CASSKPGSEEQYF | TGTGCCAGCAGCAAGCCGGGCTCGGAGGAGCAGTACTTC
NA | TRBJ1-3 | TRBV7-2 | NA | CASSLEWGAISGNTIYF | TGTGCCAGCAGCTTAGAATGGGGGGCGATTTCTGGAAACACCATATATTTT
NA | TRBJ1-5 | TRBV28 | TRBD1 | CASSPTGKSNQPQHF | TGTGCCAGCAGTCCGACAGGGAAGAGCAATCAGCCCCAGCATTTT
NA | TRBJ2-5 | TRBV9 | TRBD1 | CASSVGQGLGQDQYF | TGTGCCAGCAGCGTAGGTCAAGGGCTAGGACAGGACCAGTACTTC
NA | TRBJ2-7 | TRBV7-2 | TRBD2 | CASSRAGETSYEQYF | TGTGCCAGCAGCCGGGCGGGGGAGACGTCCTACGAGCAGTACTTC
once | TRBJ2-1 | TRBV29-1 | TRBD2 | CSAATSADLRDEQFF | TGCAGCGCTGCGACTAGCGCCGACCTTAGGGATGAGCAGTTCTTC
NA | TRBJ2-3 | TRBV5-1 | NA | CASSFWQGRGDTQYF | TGCGCCAGCAGCTTTTGGCAGGGGAGAGGAGATACGCAGTATTTT
NA | TRBJ1-3 | TRBV6-1 | NA | CASSERVRVRTENSGNTIYF | TGTGCCAGCAGTGAGAGGGTAAGGGTCAGGACGGAAAACTCTGGAAACACCATATATTTT
NA | TRBJ2-2 | TRBV5-4 | NA | CASSVDSTGELFF | TGTGCCAGCAGCGTAGACTCGACCGGGGAGCTGTTTTTT
NA | TRBJ2-2 | TRBV2 | NA | CASSDLPTLGELFF | TGTGCCAGCAGTGATCTTCCTACATTAGGGGAGCTGTTTTTT
NA | TRBJ1-4 | TRBV28 | NA | CASTLAPTNEKLFF | TGTGCCAGCACCCTCGCCCCCACTAATGAAAAACTGTTTTTT
NA | TRBJ1-2 | TRBV7-9 | TRBD1 | CASSPQAGDSIYGYTF | TGTGCCAGCAGCCCTCAAGCCGGGGACAGCATATATGGCTACACCTTC
NA | TRBJ1-5 | TRBV2 | TRBD1 | CASSEAADREKPQHF | TGTGCCAGCAGTGAAGCGGCCGACAGGGAGAAGCCCCAGCATTTT
NA | TRBJ1-5 | TRBV28 | NA | CASSRPTSNQPQHF | TGTGCCAGCAGTCGGCCTACTAGCAATCAGCCCCAGCATTTT
NA | TRBJ1-3 | TRBV5-6 | NA | CASSLSDGSGNTIYF | TGTGCCAGCAGCTTGTCGGACGGCTCTGGAAACACCATATATTTT
NA | TRBJ1-1 | TRBV15 | NA | CATSRYRDNTEAFF | TGTGCCACCAGCAGATACCGGGACAACACTGAAGCTTTCTTT
NA | TRBJ1-1 | TRBV7-3 | TRBD1 | CASSSSNRGAEAFF | TGTGCCAGCAGCTCTTCTAACAGGGGGGCTGAAGCTTTCTTT
once | TRBJ1-6 | TRBV19 | NA | CASSIQGTTYNSPLHF | TGTGCCAGTAGTATTCAGGGAACGACCTATAATTCACCCCTCCACTTT
NA | TRBJ2-5 | TRBV28 | NA | CASTGGETQYF | TGTGCCAGCACTGGAGGAGAGACCCAGTACTTC
NA | TRBJ1-5 | TRBV6-1 | NA | CATLTGYSNQPQHF | TGTGCCACCCTGACAGGTTATAGCAATCAGCCCCAGCATTTT
NA | TRBJ2-7 | TRBV13 | NA | CASSLVGISYEQYF | TGTGCCAGCAGCTTGGTCGGAATTAGCTACGAGCAGTACTTC
NA | TRBJ1-2 | TRBV7-3 | TRBD1 | CASSTSPPETGLSGGYTF | TGTGCCAGCAGCACGTCCCCACCGGAGACAGGGTTGTCTGGTGGCTACACCTTC